The source of this TCR beta chain is a study of blood T cell repertoires in COVID-19. At the level of the study: Collection of acute and convalescent COVID-19 samples took place in the United States, Italy and Spain. In each case, the material was cDNA or gDNA derived from T cells, B-cell-depleted T cells, or PBMCs.

The CDR3 contains 14 residues. Per the germline V gene, CDR1 is SGDLS and CDR2 is YYNGEE. The V end lost 3 bases, the J end lost 0 bases, and 9 bases lay between the germline ends. In the original analysis: It was from reference gene primer amplification that nucleated cell counts were estimated. Produced via immunoSEQ multiplex PCR; TCRdb's table is partial and in-frame only. V and J calls and clone size are copied from that table; D and trimming were computed from the DNA. The profile covers about 60,000 clones, with approximately 91% appearing a single time and roughly 3.9% taken by the ten largest.

Sequencing used peripheral blood. The genes are TRBV9 and TRBJ1-1; unclear D gene. The clonotype originates from a man between 65 and 85 years old with acute or convalescent COVID-19. The chain's CDR3 is CASSGGTLNTEAFF. The DNA for the CDR3 is TGTGCCAGCAGCGGTGGCACCCTGAACACTGAAGCTTTCTTT.